This entry concerns a single T cell receptor beta chain. This sample is part of a study of T cells after somatic rescue of genetic block. TCRdb's copy holds only in-frame clones and misses some; the assay was immunoSEQ multiplex PCR. The repertoire includes 12,000 or so clones, just under 80% of them detected once, and approximately 8.3% sits in the top ten. This CDR3 comprises 15 residues. Between the trimmed V and J ends, which lost 8 bases and 0 bases, there was a span of 16 bases. CDR1 and CDR2 from the germline V gene are SNHLY and FYNNEI. The J gene is TRBJ2-5, the V gene TRBV2; D is possibly TRBD1 (5 bases). The sequence was obtained from a boy aged 5-17 years. Material for sequencing was peripheral blood mononuclear cells (PBMCs). CDR3 in DNA: TGTGCCAGCGCAAGACAGCCCTTCTACCAAGAGACCCAGTACTTC. Translating it yields CASARQPFYQETQYF.